This entry is about one T cell receptor (beta chain). This record comes from a study of blood T cell repertoires in COVID-19. Study-level background: Donors in the United States, Italy and Spain gave samples during acute or convalescent COVID-19. T cells, B-cell-depleted T cells, or PBMCs provided the cDNA or gDNA that served as material.

This CDR3 is 16 amino acids long. Looked up from germline, CDR1 is SGHKS and CDR2 is YYEKEE (reference sequence). The ends lost 3 bases at V and 3 bases at J; junction bases unmatched: 9. Per the authors' pipeline: Amplification of reference gene primers was used by the study to estimate nucleated cell counts. Produced via immunoSEQ multiplex PCR; TCRdb's table is partial and in-frame only. From that table come the V and J calls and clone size; the DNA was used to work out D and trimming. Here the sample spans tens of thousands of clones, about 88% being singletons. The TCR comes from a human donor with active COVID-19. The donor label of this sample is uncertain. The J gene is TRBJ2-7, the V gene TRBV5-5; 10 nucleotides agree with TRBD2. The sequencing sample was made of peripheral blood. In DNA, the CDR3 is TGTGCCAGCAGCTCCGCCGGGACTAGCGTCGTCTACGAGCAGTACTTC. Residues: CASSSAGTSVVYEQYF.